The source of this T cell receptor (beta chain) is a study of beta chain features in type 1 diabetes. As concerns this clone: Antigen: not known.

Reverse transcribing all isolated RNA meant expressed TCRB transcripts were sequenced. TCRdb's copy holds only in-frame clones and misses some; the assay was immunoSEQ multiplex PCR. The sample yields roughly 150,000 clones, under 13% seen once. The germline V gene has CDR1 MDHEN and CDR2 SYDVKM. Losses at the gene ends were 4 bases for V and 3 bases for J; bases not matched to a gene: 6. This CDR3 spans 17 amino acids. Points from the study as a whole: For Type 1 diabetes patients, all four CD4+ subsets carried TCRB CDR3s that were moderately but significantly shorter.

The clonotype originates from a man between 25 and 39 years old with type 1 diabetes. Material for sequencing was central memory CD4+ T cells from blood. The rearrangement joins TRBV28 to TRBJ2-2; 12 bases align to TRBD2. CDR3 coding DNA: TGTGCCAGCAGTTCCGCTCGACTAGCGGGGGACACCGGGGAGCTGTTTTTT. As protein: CASSSARLAGDTGELFF.